Listed below are T cell receptor beta chains from one sample, sequenced in a study of neurological immune-mediated disorders. TCRdb itself ran the 5' RACE reads through MiXCR, one entry per CDR3 protein. The table has around 70,000 distinct CDR3 sequences, roughly 4.9% seen once. Sequenced material: PBMCs. Receptor source: a woman between 65 and 79 years old with multiple sclerosis. The CDR3 runs from the conserved cysteine through the conserved F or W. Clone size is not always given. Where it is, it says once, few, many or a class for expanded clones.

v_call clone_size cdr3_aa
TRBV7-9 . CASSPTVQGEKLFF
TRBV20-1 few CSANTGKLNTEAFF
TRBV7-2 many CASSLVVQSPDTQYF
TRBV6-6 many CASSRENNEQFF
TRBV7-6 . CASSKGTLNTEAFF
TRBV13 few CASSWDRGHGYTF
TRBV12-3/TRBV12-4 many CASSLRQGARETQYF
TRBV6-6 . CASSYSEGTGDQPQHF
TRBV27 many CASSFTHLGANVLTF
TRBV11-2 . CASSLLVTGNEQFF
TRBV18 many CASSPAVSGSYNEQFF
TRBV20-1 many CSAPGQGPYEQFF